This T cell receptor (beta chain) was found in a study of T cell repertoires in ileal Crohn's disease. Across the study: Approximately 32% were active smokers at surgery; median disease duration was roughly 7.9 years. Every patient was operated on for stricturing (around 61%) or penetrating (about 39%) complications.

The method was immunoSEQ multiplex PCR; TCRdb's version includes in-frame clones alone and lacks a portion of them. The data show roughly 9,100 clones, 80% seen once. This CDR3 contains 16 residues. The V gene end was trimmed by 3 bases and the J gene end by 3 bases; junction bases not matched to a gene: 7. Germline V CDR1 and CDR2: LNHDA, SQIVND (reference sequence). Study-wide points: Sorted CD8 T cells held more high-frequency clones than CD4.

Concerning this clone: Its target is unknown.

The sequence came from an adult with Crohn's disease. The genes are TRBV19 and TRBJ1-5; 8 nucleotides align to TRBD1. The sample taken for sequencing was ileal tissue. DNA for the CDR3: TGTGCCAGTAGTATCAACCGCAGGGGGCTCAATCAGCCCCAGCATTTT. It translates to CASSINRRGLNQPQHF.